This T cell receptor beta chain was observed in a study of blood T cell repertoires in COVID-19. Study-wide background: Whether acute or convalescent, the COVID-19 samples came from the United States, Italy and Spain. Sources were T cells, B-cell-depleted T cells, or PBMCs; the material itself was cDNA or gDNA.

How the authors handled the data: By means of reference gene primer amplification, nucleated cell counts were estimated. Libraries were prepared by immunoSEQ multiplex PCR; TCRdb keeps only in-frame clonotypes and omits some of them. The V and J calls and clone size are taken from that table; D and trimming were inferred from the DNA. The top ten hold around 4.2% of the sample, which has 50,000 to 65,000 clones, about 88% seen once. Germline V gene data show CDR1 as SEHNR and CDR2 as FQNEAQ (reference sequence). CDR3 size: 16 residues. J gave up 4 bases and V 0 bases, and 3 bases lay outside the gene matches.

The clonotype comes from a man in his sixties or seventies with acute or convalescent COVID-19. This chain joins TRBV7-9 and TRBJ1-4, with TRBD1 matching 9 bases. Sequencing was done on a sample of peripheral blood. CDR3 in DNA: TGTGCCAGCAGCTTAGCCGGACAGGGGCTTAATGAAAAACTGTTTTTT. Its translation is CASSLAGQGLNEKLFF. Full variable domain (outside the CDR3, taken from reference TRBV7-9 and TRBJ1-4): DTGVSQNPRHKITKRGQNVTFRCDPISEHNRLYWYRQTLGQGPEFLTYFQNEAQLEKSRLLSDRFSAERPKGSFSTLEIQRTEQGDSAMYLCASSLAGQGLNEKLFFGSGTQLSVL.